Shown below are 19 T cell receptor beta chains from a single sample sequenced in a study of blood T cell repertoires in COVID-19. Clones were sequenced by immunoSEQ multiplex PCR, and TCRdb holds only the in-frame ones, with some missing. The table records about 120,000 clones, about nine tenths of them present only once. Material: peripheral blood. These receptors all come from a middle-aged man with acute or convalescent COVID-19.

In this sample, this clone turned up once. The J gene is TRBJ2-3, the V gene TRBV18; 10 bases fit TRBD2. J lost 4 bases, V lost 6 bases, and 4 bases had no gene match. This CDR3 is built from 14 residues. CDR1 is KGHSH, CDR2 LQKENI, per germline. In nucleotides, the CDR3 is TGTGCCAGCTCCGGGACTAGCGCATCAGATACGCAGTATTTT. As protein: CASSGTSASDTQYF.

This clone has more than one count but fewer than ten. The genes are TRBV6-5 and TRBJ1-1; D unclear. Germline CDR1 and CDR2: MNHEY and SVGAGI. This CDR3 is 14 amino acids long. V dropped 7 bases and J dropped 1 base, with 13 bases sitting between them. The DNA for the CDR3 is TGTGCCAGCACCAACCCGGGGAGGAACACTGAAGCTTTCTTT. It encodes CASTNPGRNTEAFF.

Here the CDR3 DNA reads TGCGCCAGCAGCTATGCGGGAGAGGAGGTGATGTTTTTT. As protein: CASSYAGEEVMFF. This chain joins TRBV5-1 and TRBJ2-2; 7 bases line up with TRBD2. The germline V gene encodes CDR1 SGHRS and CDR2 YFSETQ. The CDR3 contains 13 residues. Trimming cost V 3 bases and J 15 bases; bases outside gene matches: 11.

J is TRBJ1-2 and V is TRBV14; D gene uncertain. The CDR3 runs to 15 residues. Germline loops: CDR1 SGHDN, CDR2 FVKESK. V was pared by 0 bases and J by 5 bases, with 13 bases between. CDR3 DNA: TGTGCCAGCAGCCAAGATTGGGAGTCTCGATATGGCTACACCTTC. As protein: CASSQDWESRYGYTF. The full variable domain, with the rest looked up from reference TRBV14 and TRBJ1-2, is EAGVTQFPSHSVIEKGQTVTLRCDPISGHDNLYWYRRVMGKEIKFLLHFVKESKQDESGMPNNRFLAERTGGTYSTLKVQPAELEDSGVYFCASSQDWESRYGYTFGSGTRLTVV.

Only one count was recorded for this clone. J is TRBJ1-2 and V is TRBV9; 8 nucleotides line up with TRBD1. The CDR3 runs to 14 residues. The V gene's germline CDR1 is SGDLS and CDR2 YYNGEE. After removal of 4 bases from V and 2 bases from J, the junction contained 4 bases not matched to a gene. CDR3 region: CASSSRQGNYGYTF. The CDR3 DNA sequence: TGTGCCAGCAGCTCTAGACAGGGGAACTATGGCTACACCTTC.

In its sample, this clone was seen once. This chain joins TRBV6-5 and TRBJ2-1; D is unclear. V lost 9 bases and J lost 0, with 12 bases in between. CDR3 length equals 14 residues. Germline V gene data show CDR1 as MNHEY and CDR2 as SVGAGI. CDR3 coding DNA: TGTGCCAGTAAAAAAGTGAGCTCCTACAATGAGCAGTTCTTC. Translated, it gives CASKKVSSYNEQFF.

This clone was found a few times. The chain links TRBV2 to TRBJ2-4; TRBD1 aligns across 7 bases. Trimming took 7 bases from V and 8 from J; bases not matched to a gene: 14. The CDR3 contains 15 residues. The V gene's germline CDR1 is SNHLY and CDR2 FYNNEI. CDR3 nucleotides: TGTGCCAGCAACTTGGGCAGGGGGATGGAGGACATTCAGTACTTC. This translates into CASNLGRGMEDIQYF.

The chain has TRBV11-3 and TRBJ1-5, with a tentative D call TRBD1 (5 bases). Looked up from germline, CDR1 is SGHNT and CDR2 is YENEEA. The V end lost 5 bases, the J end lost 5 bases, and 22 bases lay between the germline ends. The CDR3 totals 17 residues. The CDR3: CASSPNNRGTLYQPQHF. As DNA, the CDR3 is TGTGCCAGCAGCCCAAACAACCGCGGGACTCTTTATCAGCCCCAGCATTTT.

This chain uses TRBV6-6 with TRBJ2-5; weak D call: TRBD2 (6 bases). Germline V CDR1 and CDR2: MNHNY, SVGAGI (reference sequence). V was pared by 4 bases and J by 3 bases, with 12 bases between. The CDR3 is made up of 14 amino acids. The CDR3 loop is CASSLVAGKETQYF. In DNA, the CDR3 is TGTGCCAGCAGTTTGGTTGCGGGGAAAGAGACCCAGTACTTC.

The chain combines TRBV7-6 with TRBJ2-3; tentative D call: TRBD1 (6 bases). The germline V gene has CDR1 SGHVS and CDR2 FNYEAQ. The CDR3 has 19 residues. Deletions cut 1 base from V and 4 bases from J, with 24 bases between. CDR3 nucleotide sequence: TGTGCCAGCAGCTTAGGGGCTTCTTTGGGGGCCTTTAGGGCAGATACGCAGTATTTT. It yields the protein CASSLGASLGAFRADTQYF. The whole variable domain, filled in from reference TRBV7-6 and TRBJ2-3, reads GAGVSQSPRYKVTKRGQDVALRCDPISGHVSLYWYRQALGQGPEFLTYFNYEAQQDKSGLPNDRFSAERPEGSISTLTIQRTEQRDSAMYRCASSLGASLGAFRADTQYFGPGTRLTVL.

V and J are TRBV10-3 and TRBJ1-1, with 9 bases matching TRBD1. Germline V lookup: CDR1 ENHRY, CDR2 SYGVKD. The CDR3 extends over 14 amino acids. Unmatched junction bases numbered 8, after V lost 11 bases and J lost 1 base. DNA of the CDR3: TGTGCCGCCGACCGGACAGGGGCGAACACTGAAGCTTTCTTT. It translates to CAADRTGANTEAFF.

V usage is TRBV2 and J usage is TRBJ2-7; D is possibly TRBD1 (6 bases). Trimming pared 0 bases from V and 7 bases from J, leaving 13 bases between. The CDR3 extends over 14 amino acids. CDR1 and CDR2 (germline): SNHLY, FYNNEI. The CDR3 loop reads CASSEAYRVEEQYF. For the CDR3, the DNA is TGTGCCAGCAGTGAAGCATACAGGGTGGAGGAGCAGTACTTC.

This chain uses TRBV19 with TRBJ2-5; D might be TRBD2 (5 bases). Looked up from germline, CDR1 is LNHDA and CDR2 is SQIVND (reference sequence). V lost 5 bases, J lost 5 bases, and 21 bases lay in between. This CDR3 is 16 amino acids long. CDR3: CASSSPRRGSLETQYF. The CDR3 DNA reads TGTGCCAGTAGTTCACCACGGAGAGGGTCCCTTGAGACCCAGTACTTC.

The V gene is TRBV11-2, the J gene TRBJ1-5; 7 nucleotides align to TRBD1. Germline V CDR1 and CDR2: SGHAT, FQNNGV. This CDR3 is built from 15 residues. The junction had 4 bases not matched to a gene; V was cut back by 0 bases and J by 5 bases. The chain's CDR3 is CASSLDRDSYQPQHF. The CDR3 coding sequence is TGTGCCAGCAGCTTAGATCGGGACAGCTATCAGCCCCAGCATTTT.

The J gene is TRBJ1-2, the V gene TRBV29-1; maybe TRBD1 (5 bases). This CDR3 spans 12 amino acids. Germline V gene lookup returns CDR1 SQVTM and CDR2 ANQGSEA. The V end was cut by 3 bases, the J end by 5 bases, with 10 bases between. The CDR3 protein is CSVDGQEYGYTF. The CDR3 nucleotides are TGCAGCGTTGATGGACAAGAATATGGCTACACCTTC.

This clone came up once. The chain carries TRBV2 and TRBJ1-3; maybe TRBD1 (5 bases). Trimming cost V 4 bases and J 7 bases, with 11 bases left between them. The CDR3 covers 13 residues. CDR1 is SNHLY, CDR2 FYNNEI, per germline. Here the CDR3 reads CASSGGRVNTIYF. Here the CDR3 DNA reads TGTGCCAGCAGTGGGGGGAGGGTTAACACCATATATTTT.

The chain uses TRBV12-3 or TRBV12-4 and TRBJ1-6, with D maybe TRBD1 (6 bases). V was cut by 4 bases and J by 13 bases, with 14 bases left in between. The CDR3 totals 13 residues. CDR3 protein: CASSSSAGAPLHF. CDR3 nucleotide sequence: TGTGCCAGCAGTTCGTCGGCAGGGGCTCCCCTCCACTTT.

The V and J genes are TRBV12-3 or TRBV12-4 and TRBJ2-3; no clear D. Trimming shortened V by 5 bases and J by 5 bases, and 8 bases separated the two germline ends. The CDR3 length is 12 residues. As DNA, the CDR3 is TGTGCCAGCAGTGTCTCAGGAGATACGCAGTATTTT. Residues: CASSVSGDTQYF.

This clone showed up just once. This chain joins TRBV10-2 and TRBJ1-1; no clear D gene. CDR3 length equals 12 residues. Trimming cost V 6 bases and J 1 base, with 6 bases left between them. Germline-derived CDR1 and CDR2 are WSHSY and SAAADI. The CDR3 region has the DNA TGCGCCAGCAGCCTAAAGAACACTGAAGCTTTCTTT. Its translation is CASSLKNTEAFF.